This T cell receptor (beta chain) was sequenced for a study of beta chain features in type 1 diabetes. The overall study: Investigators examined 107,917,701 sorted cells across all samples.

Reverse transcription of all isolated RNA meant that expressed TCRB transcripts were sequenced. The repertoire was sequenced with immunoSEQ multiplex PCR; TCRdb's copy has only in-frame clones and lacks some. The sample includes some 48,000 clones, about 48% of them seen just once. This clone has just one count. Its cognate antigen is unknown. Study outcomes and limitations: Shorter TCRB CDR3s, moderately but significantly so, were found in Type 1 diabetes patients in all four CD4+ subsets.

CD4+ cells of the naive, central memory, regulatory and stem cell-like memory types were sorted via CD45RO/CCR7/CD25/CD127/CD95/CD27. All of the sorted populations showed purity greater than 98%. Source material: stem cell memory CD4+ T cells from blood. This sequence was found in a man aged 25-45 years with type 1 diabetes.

CDR3 sequence (DNA): TGTGCCAGCAGACCCCAAAACGCTCAGCGGGGCTACGAGCAGTACTTC. Translated: CASRPQNAQRGYEQYF. The chain employs TRBV5-4 and TRBJ2-7; 7 bases map to TRBD2. V lost 5 bases and J lost 3; bases outside the gene matches: 14. Germline assignment: CDR1 SGHNT and CDR2 YYREEE (reference sequence). The CDR3 runs 16 residues.